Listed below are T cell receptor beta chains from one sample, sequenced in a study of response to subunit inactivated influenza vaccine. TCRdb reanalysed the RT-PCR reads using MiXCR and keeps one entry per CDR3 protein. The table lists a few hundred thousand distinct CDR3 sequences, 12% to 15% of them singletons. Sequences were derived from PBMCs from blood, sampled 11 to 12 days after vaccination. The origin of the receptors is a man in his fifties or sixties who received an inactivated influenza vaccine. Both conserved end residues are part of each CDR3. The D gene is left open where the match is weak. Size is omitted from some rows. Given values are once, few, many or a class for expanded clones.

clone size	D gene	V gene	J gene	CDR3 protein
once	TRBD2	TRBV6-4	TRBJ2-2	CASNDNGGRLGGELFF
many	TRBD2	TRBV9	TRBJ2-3	CASSPLAGGSTDTQYF
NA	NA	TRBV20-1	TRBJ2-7	CSARDSISSYEQYF
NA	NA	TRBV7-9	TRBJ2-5	CASSFPAFSVLRETQYF
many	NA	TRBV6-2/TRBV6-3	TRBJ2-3	CASSYRGRTSTDTQYF
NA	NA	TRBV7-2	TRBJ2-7	CASSLAGGNSYEQYF
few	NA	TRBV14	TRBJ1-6	CASSQDGYSPLHF
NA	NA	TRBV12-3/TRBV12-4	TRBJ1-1	CASSFRGGGTEAFF
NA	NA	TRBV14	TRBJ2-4	CASSQDLGIAKNIQYF
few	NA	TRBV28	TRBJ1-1	CASSYGLLNTEAFF
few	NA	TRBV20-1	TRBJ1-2	CSARDDYGYTF
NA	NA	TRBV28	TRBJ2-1	CASSSGTGYGSPHNEQFF
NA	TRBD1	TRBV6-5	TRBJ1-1	CASSYYWTGVNANTEAFF
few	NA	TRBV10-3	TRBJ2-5	CAISESGASWETQYF
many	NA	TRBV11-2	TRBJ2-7	CASHNGEEQYF
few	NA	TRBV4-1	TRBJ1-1	CASSQDPNTEAFF
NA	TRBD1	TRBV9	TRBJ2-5	CASSAPGTGRRETQYF
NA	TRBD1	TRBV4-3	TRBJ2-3	CASSQDNWDSNTDTQYF
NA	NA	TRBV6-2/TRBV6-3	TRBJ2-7	CASSYSRQNEQYF
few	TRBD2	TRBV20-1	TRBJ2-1	CSAGGPVSYNEQFF
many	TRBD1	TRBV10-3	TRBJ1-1	CAIRATGGTEAFF
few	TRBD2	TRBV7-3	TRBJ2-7	CASSLRRLAGFWAGEQYF
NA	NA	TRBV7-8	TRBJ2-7	CASSFATAISHRGPYEQYF